The 7 T cell receptor beta chains listed next were all sequenced from one sample in a study of Tregs in tolerant kidney transplant recipients. TCRdb's copy holds only in-frame clones and misses some; the assay was immunoSEQ multiplex PCR. The data contain 200,000 to 300,000 clones, roughly 80% of them singletons. The sample consisted of CD4+ T cells from blood. The source of these receptors is a human donor in good health.

The chain employs TRBV7-9 and TRBJ2-7; D possibly corresponds to TRBD1 (5 bases). Germline CDR1 is SEHNR and CDR2 is FQNEAQ (reference sequence). This CDR3 has 14 residues. V lost 3 bases and J 6 bases, leaving 15 bases between the germline ends. CDR3: CASSFPGLLSEQYF. CDR3 DNA sequence: TGTGCCAGCAGCTTTCCAGGGCTTCTCTCCGAGCAGTACTTC.

The rearrangement joins TRBV11-2 to TRBJ1-2; D is possibly TRBD1 (5 bases). Germline values: CDR1 SGHAT, CDR2 FQNNGV. The CDR3 loop spans 13 amino acids. Trimming shortened V by 1 base and J by 4 bases, and 7 bases separated the two germline ends. CDR3 amino acids: CASSLVRAYGYTF. For the CDR3, the DNA is TGTGCCAGCAGCTTAGTCAGGGCCTATGGCTACACCTTC.

This clone appeared a single time. The V and J genes are TRBV21-1 and TRBJ2-7. TRBV21-1 is designated a pseudogene. The CDR3 spans 13 residues. DNA for the CDR3: TGTGCCAGCACGAGACAGAGGGTCTACGAGCAGTACTTC. This codes for CASTRQRVYEQYF.

The V and J genes are TRBV5-1 and TRBJ2-1; 9 nucleotides agree with TRBD1. With V trimmed by 3 bases and J by 2 bases, 3 bases remained unmatched. This CDR3 region has 15 residues. The germline V gene encodes CDR1 SGHRS and CDR2 YFSETQ. CDR3 residues: CASSSDRGAYNEQFF. The CDR3 bases are TGCGCCAGCAGCTCGGACAGGGGAGCCTACAATGAGCAGTTCTTC. The full variable domain, in which reference TRBV5-1 and TRBJ2-1 provide the parts outside the CDR3, is KAGVTQTPRYLIKTRGQQVTLSCSPISGHRSVSWYQQTPGQGLQFLFEYFSETQRNKGNFPGRFSGRQFSNSRSEMNVSTLELGDSALYLCASSSDRGAYNEQFFGPGTRLTVL.

The V call is TRBV15, the J call TRBJ2-7; the D gene is possibly TRBD1 (5 bases). Trimming left V 0 bases short and J 5 bases short, with 11 bases between. The germline V gene has CDR1 LNHNV and CDR2 YYDKDF (reference sequence). This CDR3 contains 14 residues. The CDR3 DNA sequence: TGTGCCACCAGCAGAGATGAGGCAGGGAACGAGCAGTACTTC. It specifies CATSRDEAGNEQYF. The full variable domain, in which reference TRBV15 and TRBJ2-7 provide the parts outside the CDR3, is DAMVIQNPRYQVTQFGKPVTLSCSQTLNHNVMYWYQQKSSQAPKLLFHYYDKDFNNEADTPDNFQSRRPNTSFCFLDIRSPGLGDTAMYLCATSRDEAGNEQYFGPGTRLTVT.

The rearrangement uses TRBV18 and TRBJ2-3; 9 nucleotides match TRBD2. The V gene end was trimmed by 1 base and the J gene end by 1 base; junction bases not matched to a gene: 18. Germline CDR1 KGHSH, CDR2 LQKENI. CDR3 length: 21 residues. The CDR3 DNA reads as TGTGCCAGCTCACCACTAGTTTCCGGGACTAGCCTACTGAGAGGCACAGATACGCAGTATTTT. Amino acids: CASSPLVSGTSLLRGTDTQYF.

This chain links TRBV10-3 with TRBJ2-1; D could derive from TRBD1 or TRBD2 (6 bases each). Germline V CDR1 and CDR2: ENHRY, SYGVKD. CDR3 length: 15 amino acids. V lost 2 bases, J lost 0 bases, and 8 bases lay in between. For the CDR3, the DNA is TGTGCCATCAGTGAGCGGGGGCCCTCCTACAATGAGCAGTTCTTC. Amino acid sequence: CAISERGPSYNEQFF.